Described below is a single TCR beta chain sequence and its context. Germline lookup yields CDR1 LNHDA and CDR2 SQIVND (reference sequence). The CDR3 contains 16 residues. V was pared by 5 bases and J by 6 bases, with 11 bases of the junction left unmatched. This sample stems from a study of blood T cell repertoires in COVID-19. Authors' analysis steps: Estimation of nucleated cell counts relied on the amplification of reference gene primers. The data were produced by immunoSEQ multiplex PCR, yet TCRdb's version contains in-frame clones alone and is incomplete. V, J and clone size are taken as reported in that table, and D and trimming were inferred from the DNA itself. The data show about 110,000 clones, 75% to 90% seen once.

The TCR was taken from a woman in her seventies with acute or convalescent COVID-19. The chain employs TRBV19 and TRBJ2-3; 10 nucleotides align to TRBD2. Sequenced input: peripheral blood. CDR3 region: CASSSQVASGSDTQYF. CDR3 nucleotide sequence: TGTGCCAGTAGTTCCCAGGTGGCTAGCGGGAGTGATACGCAGTATTTT.